This is a list of T cell receptor beta chains from one sample in a study of T cell changes during pregnancy in multiple sclerosis. The method was immunoSEQ multiplex PCR; TCRdb's version includes in-frame clones alone and lacks a portion of them. The sample carries 55,000 to 75,000 clones, roughly 91% recorded once. Specimen: peripheral blood, collected after pregnancy. The receptors derive from a female donor in good health, enrolled as a control in a pregnancy study. Each CDR3 is given with its conserved first and last residue. A D gene is named only where the DNA matches it firmly. A clone size is listed for some rows: how often the clone was seen (once, few, many), or a class if it is expanded.

d_gene,j_gene,abundance,v_gene,CDR3nt,CDR3aa
TRBD1,TRBJ1-1,-,TRBV10-3,TGTGCCATCAGTCGTTCCGGGACAGGCACTGAAGCTTTCTTT,CAISRSGTGTEAFF
TRBD1,TRBJ1-5,-,TRBV2,TGTGCCAGCAGTGCCCCCGGGACAGCCCGTAGTGCAACCCAGCATTTT,CASSAPGTARSATQHF
TRBD1,TRBJ1-2,-,TRBV2,TGTGCCAGCAGTCCGACTAGGACAGGGGGCGGCTACACCTTC,CASSPTRTGGGYTF
TRBD1,TRBJ1-2,-,TRBV15,TGTGCCACCAGCAGAGTACAGGGGGCGCCTTATGGCTACACCTTC,CATSRVQGAPYGYTF
TRBD1,TRBJ1-1,-,TRBV9,TGTGCCAGCAGCATTGACAGGGACACTGAAGCTTTCTTT,CASSIDRDTEAFF
-,TRBJ2-7,-,TRBV2,TGTGCCAGGCAGGGCTTGGCCTACGAGCAGTACTTC,CARQGLAYEQYF
-,TRBJ2-6,-,TRBV14,TGTGCCAGCAGCCCACAGGGTGGGTATGGGGCCAACGTCCTGACTTTC,CASSPQGGYGANVLTF
-,TRBJ1-3,-,TRBV7-9,TGTGCCAGCAGCTTGACCGGAGCTGGAAACACCATATATTTT,CASSLTGAGNTIYF
TRBD2,TRBJ2-2,once,TRBV5-8,TGTGCCAGCAGCTTGTCGGCTAGCGGGAACACCGGGGAGCTGTTTTTT,CASSLSASGNTGELFF
-,TRBJ1-1,-,TRBV5-4,TGTGCCAGCAGCTTGGTGGCGGGGGCCACTGAAGCTTTCTTT,CASSLVAGATEAFF
TRBD2,TRBJ2-7,-,TRBV30,TGTGCCTGGAGTGCGGCGGGGGGCGCCTACGAGCAGTACTTC,CAWSAAGGAYEQYF
TRBD1,TRBJ1-1,-,TRBV5-6,TGTGCCAGCAGCTTCGGGACAGGGGGCACTGAAGCTTTCTTT,CASSFGTGGTEAFF
-,TRBJ2-7,-,TRBV25-1,TGTGCCAGCAGTGAATATGGGACTTTGGGGGACGAGCAGTACTTC,CASSEYGTLGDEQYF
-,TRBJ1-6,-,TRBV4-1,TGCGCCAGCAGCCCTCCTTCGGGACTCTATAATTCACCCCTCCACTTT,CASSPPSGLYNSPLHF
-,TRBJ2-5,-,TRBV7-2,TGTGCCAGCAGCGAAACTAGAGAAGAGACCCAGTACTTC,CASSETREETQYF
-,TRBJ2-7,-,TRBV19,TGTGCCAGTAGTATTCGACAGGCCTACGAGCAGTACTTC,CASSIRQAYEQYF
TRBD2,TRBJ2-3,-,TRBV11-2,TGTGCCAGCAGCTTCCGGGGGGGGCCTTTTTCAGATACGCAGTATTTT,CASSFRGGPFSDTQYF
TRBD2,TRBJ2-1,-,TRBV19,TGTGCCAGTAGTATAGGCCGTGCGGGGGGCCATGCTTACAATGAGCAGTTCTTC,CASSIGRAGGHAYNEQFF
-,TRBJ1-1,few,TRBV10-3,TGTGCCATCAGTCACGCTGACGTCAGGGCTTCTGAAGCTTTCTTT,CAISHADVRASEAFF
-,TRBJ2-1,-,TRBV7-3,TGTGCCAGCAGCCCGATGGGCGGGGGCACCATGAGCTCCTACAATGAGCAGTTCTTC,CASSPMGGGTMSSYNEQFF
-,TRBJ2-7,-,TRBV30,TGTGCCTGGAGTCCTTTTCTTGAGGGGGACGACGAGCAGTACTTC,CAWSPFLEGDDEQYF
-,TRBJ1-1,-,TRBV4-3,TGCGCCAGCAGCCACGGGCAGGGCGGCACTGAAGCTTTCTTT,CASSHGQGGTEAFF
TRBD1,TRBJ1-2,few,TRBV6-5,TGTGCCAGCAGTTCACGGACAGGGCCTACTAACTATGGCTACACCTTC,CASSSRTGPTNYGYTF
-,TRBJ1-3,-,TRBV30,TGTGCCTGCGGGGTGGGGGCGTTCCAGAACACCATATATTTT,CACGVGAFQNTIYF
-,TRBJ2-2,-,TRBV5-6,TGTGCCAGCAGCTCCCGGGATTACACCGGGGAGCTGTTTTTT,CASSSRDYTGELFF
TRBD1,TRBJ2-7,-,TRBV9,TGTGCCAGCAGCCGCCCCAGGGACAGGCGAAACTACGAGCAGTACTTC,CASSRPRDRRNYEQYF
TRBD1,TRBJ2-7,once,TRBV27,TGTGCCAGCAGTCCGGACAGGGGCGAGCAGTACTTC,CASSPDRGEQYF
-,TRBJ2-7,-,TRBV6-1,TGTGCCAGCAGTGAAATTGGGGGCAGCATCGGGCAGTACTTC,CASSEIGGSIGQYF
TRBD1,TRBJ1-5,-,TRBV7-8,TGTGCCAGCAGCCGACAGGGTCTAGGCAATCAGCCCCAGCATTTT,CASSRQGLGNQPQHF
-,TRBJ1-3,-,TRBV19,TGTGCCAGTAGTATATCTACCTCTGGAAACACCATATATTTT,CASSISTSGNTIYF
TRBD1,TRBJ2-5,-,TRBV7-7,TGTGCCAGCAGCCCCGGACAGGACCAAGAGACCCAGTACTTC,CASSPGQDQETQYF
TRBD2,TRBJ2-7,-,TRBV9,TGTGCCAGCAGCGTAGGGGCCGGGACTAGCGGGGCCTTTTCCTACGAGCAGTACTTC,CASSVGAGTSGAFSYEQYF
TRBD1,TRBJ2-7,once,TRBV6-1,TGTGCCAGCATCCGGACAGGGGTGGAGCAGTACTTC,CASIRTGVEQYF
TRBD2,TRBJ2-1,once,TRBV30,TGTGCCTGGAGTCGACTAGCGGGGGGGCTGAGGGGAAATGAGCAGTTCTTC,CAWSRLAGGLRGNEQFF
-,TRBJ1-2,-,TRBV13,TGTGCCAGCAGCTTAGTATCACAGATCTATGGCTACACCTTC,CASSLVSQIYGYTF